Shown below are 17 T cell receptor beta chains from a single sample sequenced in a study of T cell changes during pregnancy in multiple sclerosis. Measured with immunoSEQ multiplex PCR; TCRdb has only the in-frame clones, and not every one. Counted here are under 95,000 clones, 94% occurring once; the ten biggest clones make up about 1%. The starting material was peripheral blood, obtained in the second trimester of pregnancy. The receptors stem from a female donor in good health, enrolled as a control in a pregnancy study.

This chain connects TRBV27 to TRBJ2-2, with 8 positions matching TRBD1. Germline trimming cut 6 bases from V and 3 bases from J; bases unmatched to any gene: 0. The CDR3 runs to 13 residues. Per the germline V gene, CDR1 is MNHEY and CDR2 is SMNVEV (reference sequence). CDR3 amino acids: CASRQGDTGELFF. Written as DNA, the CDR3 is TGTGCCAGCAGACAGGGGGACACCGGGGAGCTGTTTTTT.

The V call is TRBV15, the J call TRBJ2-1; the D gene is possibly TRBD1 (6 bases). The CDR3 totals 15 residues. Trimming removed 0 bases at V and 2 bases at J, with 8 bases between. In germline, CDR1 is LNHNV, CDR2 YYDKDF (reference sequence). The CDR3 here is CATSRERTAYNEQFF. CDR3 DNA sequence: TGTGCCACCAGCAGAGAGAGGACAGCCTACAATGAGCAGTTCTTC.

The chain links TRBV7-9 to TRBJ1-3; the D gene is possibly TRBD1 (6 bases). This CDR3 contains 15 residues. V was clipped by 2 bases and J by 0 bases, with 8 bases between them. Germline CDR1 reads SEHNR; CDR2 reads FQNEAQ (reference sequence). The CDR3 sequence: CASSLKGDSGNTIYF. The CDR3 nucleotides are TGTGCCAGCAGCTTAAAGGGGGACTCTGGAAACACCATATATTTT.

The chain uses TRBV30 and TRBJ2-7; 7 bases are a match to TRBD1. The CDR3 runs to 15 residues. The V and J ends lost 3 bases and 3 bases, in that order; junction bases with no gene match: 11. Germline values: CDR1 GTSNPN, CDR2 SVGIG (reference sequence). The CDR3 bases are TGTGCCTGGAGCAAGATGCAGGGGGTTATCTACGAGCAGTACTTC. Protein product: CAWSKMQGVIYEQYF.

The gene calls are TRBV30 and TRBJ2-7, with a tentative D call TRBD2 (7 bases). Germline lookup yields CDR1 GTSNPN and CDR2 SVGIG (reference sequence). V was clipped by 1 base and J by 5 bases, with 18 bases between them. The CDR3 is 15 amino acids. The DNA of the CDR3 is TGTGCCTGGAGTGCGGGGGGCAGGGGTACCGACGAGCAGTACTTC. Translated: CAWSAGGRGTDEQYF.

The chain has TRBV4-2 and TRBJ2-1; TRBD1 matches at 8 bases. The CDR3 loop spans 17 amino acids. Germline lookup yields CDR1 LGHNA and CDR2 YNFKEQ. Trimming took 3 bases from V and 3 from J; bases not matched to a gene: 10. CDR3 residues: CASSQGDPGQVYNEQFF. The CDR3 DNA is TGTGCCAGCAGCCAGGGGGATCCGGGACAGGTCTACAATGAGCAGTTCTTC.

This clone was observed once. The chain is built from TRBV6-1 and TRBJ2-1; TRBD2 matches 9 bases. After removal of 2 bases from V and 8 bases from J, the junction contained 19 bases not matched to a gene. Germline CDR1 is MNHNS and CDR2 is SASEGT. The CDR3 contains 19 residues. CDR3 sequence reads: CASSESLWTSVGSVHEQFF. The CDR3 DNA is TGTGCCAGCAGTGAATCCCTATGGACTAGCGTAGGTTCGGTCCATGAGCAGTTCTTC.

V and J are TRBV27 and TRBJ1-5, with 9 bases identical to TRBD1. The germline V gene encodes CDR1 MNHEY and CDR2 SMNVEV (reference sequence). The CDR3 runs to 18 residues. The V and J ends lost 8 bases and 0 bases, in that order; junction bases with no gene match: 14. This CDR3 is CASLLLRTGAYSNQPQHF. In DNA form, the CDR3 reads TGTGCCAGCCTCCTTTTAAGGACAGGGGCCTATAGCAATCAGCCCCAGCATTTT.

The rearrangement links TRBV27 to TRBJ1-2; TRBD1 agrees at 7 bases. V shed 5 bases, J shed 4 bases, and the junction held 7 bases outside the gene matches. The V gene's germline CDR1 is MNHEY and CDR2 SMNVEV (reference sequence). The CDR3 covers 14 residues. The CDR3 loop reads CASSPRQGGYGYTF. CDR3 bases: TGTGCCAGCAGTCCCCGACAGGGAGGCTATGGCTACACCTTC.

The V gene is TRBV18, the J gene TRBJ2-4; 12 bases map to TRBD1. This CDR3 contains 18 residues. With 5 bases clipped from V and 0 bases from J, the junction kept 8 bases outside the gene matches. Germline lookup yields CDR1 KGHSH and CDR2 LQKENI. Here the CDR3 reads CASSSRDRGRLAKNIQYF. CDR3 in DNA: TGTGCCAGCTCATCCCGGGACAGGGGGCGCCTAGCCAAAAACATTCAGTACTTC.

The chain couples TRBV18 to TRBJ2-5; possibly TRBD1 for D (6 bases). CDR3 length: 15 amino acids. Per germline, CDR1 KGHSH and CDR2 LQKENI. Trimming cost V 2 bases and J 5 bases, with 15 bases left between them. The CDR3 spells CASSPEHRVGETQYF. CDR3 nucleotide sequence: TGTGCCAGCTCACCAGAGCACAGGGTCGGCGAGACCCAGTACTTC.

This chain uses TRBV6-6 with TRBJ2-3; 7 bases match TRBD2. Germline values: CDR1 MNHNY, CDR2 SVGAGI (reference sequence). This CDR3 is built from 11 residues. The V and J ends lost 4 bases and 8 bases, in that order; junction bases with no gene match: 0. CDR3: CASSSGGTQYF. CDR3 coding DNA: TGTGCCAGCAGTTCGGGAGGTACGCAGTATTTT.

The chain carries TRBV28 and TRBJ2-7, with 10 nucleotides matching TRBD2. This CDR3 contains 14 residues. Losses at the gene ends were 7 bases for V and 3 bases for J; bases not matched to a gene: 6. Per the germline V gene, CDR1 is MDHEN and CDR2 is SYDVKM. CDR3 DNA: TGTGCCAGCAACCCGGGACTAGCGATCTACGAGCAGTACTTC. Translating it yields CASNPGLAIYEQYF.

The chain recombines TRBV7-9 with TRBJ2-3; TRBD1 matches 7 bases. The junction had 8 bases not matched to a gene; V was cut back by 5 bases and J by 0 bases. The CDR3 has 16 residues. Germline-derived CDR1 and CDR2 are SEHNR and FQNEAQ (reference sequence). The DNA for the CDR3 is TGTGCCAGCAGCGCTCGACAGGGCCCTAGCACAGATACGCAGTATTTT. Translated, it gives CASSARQGPSTDTQYF.

The CDR3 sequence: CASSLDINGVGTQYF. CDR3 nucleotide sequence: TGCGCCAGCAGCTTGGACATAAACGGGGTAGGGACCCAGTACTTC. This chain connects TRBV5-1 to TRBJ2-5; the D gene is possibly TRBD2 (5 bases). The CDR3 consists of 15 residues. In germline, CDR1 is SGHRS, CDR2 YFSETQ. V was clipped by 0 bases and J by 7 bases, with 16 bases between them.

The chain is built from TRBV5-1 and TRBJ1-1, with D perhaps TRBD1 (5 bases). Germline assignment: CDR1 SGHRS and CDR2 YFSETQ. The CDR3 spans 14 residues. Trimming removed 4 bases at V and 0 bases at J, with 10 bases between. CDR3 sequence reads: CASSPHRMNTEAFF. As DNA, the CDR3 is TGCGCCAGCAGCCCCCACAGGATGAACACTGAAGCTTTCTTT.

This sequence joins TRBV7-2 and TRBJ2-4; 10 nucleotides match TRBD1. Germline CDR1 is SGHTA and CDR2 is FQGNSA. The CDR3 totals 17 residues. V lost 4 bases and J lost 4; bases outside the gene matches: 10. CDR3 DNA: TGTGCCAGCAGCTCCATTTACCGGGACAGGGGAAAAAACATTCAGTACTTC. It specifies CASSSIYRDRGKNIQYF.